There are many counts of the clone carrying this T cell receptor beta chain. The antigen remains unidentified. This specimen comes from a study of shared clonotypes between healthy human individuals. The method was immunoSEQ multiplex PCR; TCRdb's version includes in-frame clones alone and lacks a portion of them. The table has 80,000 to 100,000 clones, 60% to 75% seen once. Germline CDR1 and CDR2: SNHLY and FYNNEI. This CDR3 has 12 residues. With V trimmed by 4 bases and J by 11 bases, 5 bases remained unmatched. Study-wide points: Some clonotypes were shared by all four sorted-subset donors, while others were not shared. The non-shared ones had lower generation probabilities than the shared ones. The researchers took only blood, and tissue repertoires probably look different.

Sequencing input: memory CD8+ T cells sorted from blood. Regarding subset: CD45RO+ cells pooled with CCR7-negative TemRA cells. J is TRBJ2-7 and V is TRBV2; 10 bases are shared with TRBD1. This clonotype was obtained from a man aged 30 to 45 in good health. The CDR3 is CASSGQGAEKYF. The CDR3, as DNA: TGTGCCAGCAGTGGACAGGGGGCGGAAAAGTACTTC.